The sequence of this TCR beta chain was determined in a study of control samples from healthy donors and cancer patients. V was trimmed by 5 bases and J by 4 bases, leaving 9 bases between them. Germline values: CDR1 LNHDA, CDR2 SQIVND (reference sequence). The CDR3 loop spans 13 amino acids. The assay was immunoSEQ multiplex PCR, and TCRdb's table has in-frame clones only and misses some. Counted here are 150,000 or so clones, approximately 90% occurring once; the ten biggest clones make up roughly 2.6%. This TCR derives from a man aged 35 to 55 in good health. V is TRBV19 and J is TRBJ1-5; D remains unclear. Sequencing was done on a sample of blood. The CDR3 sequence: CASSPDRNQPQHF. The CDR3 bases are TGTGCCAGTAGTCCAGATCGGAATCAGCCCCAGCATTTT.